Given below is one T cell receptor (beta chain) in context. This clone was seen once. Its specific antigen is unknown. Base qualities are not at hand, and no much larger clone is one base apart. The sample originates from a study of cytomegalovirus exposure and HLA in healthy donors (TCRdb year 2017). Regarding the complete study: According to a later analysis, the roughly 130 validation repertoires were produced on the same platform as the 666 repertoires of the first cohort. The study aimed to test whether signatures of past pathogen exposure could be identified by cataloging public T cell receptors. High-throughput TCR immunosequencing, statistical association of individual TCRs with disease status, and machine learning were combined to predict cytomegalovirus infection status. A separate validation cohort of roughly 110 different subjects was used in addition to the approximately 670-subject first cohort.

The germline V and J ends show losses of 6 bases and 5 bases respectively, and no gene match explains 7 bases of the junction. Based on the germline V gene, the CDR1 and CDR2 sequences are SQVTM and ANQGSEA. Reading from cysteine to phenylalanine, the CDR3 counts 14 amino acids. Only CDR3 DNA is held: 42 bases, read in frame from base 1. Preparation of the library involved the immunoSEQ multiplex PCR assay. On the study's bioinformatics: A statistical classification framework was developed to diagnose cytomegalovirus status using the catalog of TCR beta chain sequences. TCRdb re-hosts the immuneACCESS table, in-frame sequences only. Its copies lack some clones; in the studies checked, an unresolved V gene accounts for under half of them, and the cause for the rest is not known. V, J and clone size derive from that table, while D and trimming were established from the DNA sequence. This sample lists over 150,000 clones; approximately 83% were detected once. 2.5% to 3% of the sample belongs to the ten largest clones.

General findings and caveats noted by the study authors: A total of fewer than 200 TCR beta chains were listed by the study as associated with cytomegalovirus. A later analysis lacked HLA typing for the validation cohort, so it scored co-occurrence in that cohort across all 110 or so repertoires. While some public TCRs were present in many individuals, most TCR sequences turned up only very rarely across donors. A later analysis found that TCRs clustered in the first cohort also tended to co-occur in the 100 to 150 validation repertoires, with approximately 95% of cluster scores above 0. Cytomegalovirus status was reported to be diagnosed by the classifier with high specificity and sensitivity in both the original and validation cohorts. It was suggested by the authors that the approach could potentially be generalized to other disease states and immunological phenotypes. In vitro tests confirmed that a few of the cytomegalovirus-associated TCR beta chains recognize cytomegalovirus antigens.

Donors formed part of the validation cohort, which comprised approximately 130 subjects and was distinct from the first cohort of under 850 subjects. The sequencing input was PBMCs. This TCR was recovered from a woman younger than 30 in good health and CMV-seropositive. This chain joins TRBV29-1 to TRBJ1-6, with 7 bases aligning to TRBD1. The CDR3 is CSVRSGQNNSPLHF. The sequenced DNA is TGCAGCGTACGATCGGGACAGAATAATTCACCCCTCCACTTT.